The 14 T cell receptor beta chains below come from one sample, sequenced in a study of blood T cell repertoires in COVID-19. TCRdb's table, derived via immunoSEQ multiplex PCR, lists solely in-frame clones and lacks some. In the table there are 150,000 or so clones, around four fifths of which are singletons. Specimen: peripheral blood. The receptors originated from a human donor in a cohort sampled during active COVID-19.

The V gene is TRBV4-2, the J gene TRBJ2-3, with D maybe TRBD2 (6 bases). Trimming pared 0 bases from V and 3 bases from J, leaving 16 bases between. Germline CDR1 LGHNA, CDR2 YNFKEQ. The CDR3 sequence is 17 residues long. The CDR3 nucleotides read TGTGCCAGCAGCCAAGATGTGCGGCTCGGGAGTACAGATACGCAGTATTTT. This translates into CASSQDVRLGSTDTQYF.

J is TRBJ2-7 and V is TRBV10-3; a possible D gene is TRBD2 (6 bases). Between the trimmed V and J ends, which lost 3 bases and 4 bases, there was a span of 19 bases. The germline CDR1 and CDR2 sequences are ENHRY and SYGVKD. CDR3 length equals 16 residues. DNA of the CDR3: TGTGCCATCAGTGAATCCACGAAGCGGAGGGAGTACGAGCAGTACTTC. It specifies CAISESTKRREYEQYF.

The chain is built from TRBV2 and TRBJ1-5; D may be TRBD1 (6 bases). The germline V gene encodes CDR1 SNHLY and CDR2 FYNNEI. The germline V and J ends were trimmed by 4 bases and 3 bases, with 7 bases remaining between them. This CDR3 comprises 13 residues. The CDR3 DNA sequence: TGTGCCAGCAGTGGACAGGTCAATCAGCCCCAGCATTTT. Residues: CASSGQVNQPQHF.

The chain links TRBV6-1 to TRBJ2-3; 7 bases fit TRBD2. Germline trimming cut 0 bases from V and 5 bases from J; bases unmatched to any gene: 8. This CDR3 spans 16 amino acids. Germline CDR1 MNHNS, CDR2 SASEGT. CDR3 in DNA: TGTGCCAGCAGTGAAGCGGGCGCGGGAGCGAGAGATACGCAGTATTTT. This gives the protein CASSEAGAGARDTQYF.

V usage is TRBV12-3 or TRBV12-4 and J usage is TRBJ2-7; D might be TRBD1 (6 bases). The CDR3 covers 13 residues. V was trimmed by 8 bases and J by 6 bases, leaving 17 bases between them. DNA for the CDR3: TGTGCCAGCCGTGGACAAACAGGGCTCGAGCAGTACTTC. As protein: CASRGQTGLEQYF.

The chain is built from TRBV18 and TRBJ1-6, with D possibly TRBD1 on 5 matching bases. The length of the CDR3 is 17 residues. The V end lost 1 base, the J end lost 10 bases, and 20 bases lay between the germline ends. The germline gives CDR1 KGHSH, CDR2 LQKENI. For the CDR3, the DNA is TGTGCCAGCTCACCACGAGTAGACAGCTCTATCGGGTCACCCCTCCACTTT. Protein sequence: CASSPRVDSSIGSPLHF.

The CDR3 DNA is TGTGCCAGCAGCCTACTAGCGGGAGGGAAGACCGGGGAGCTGTTTTTT. The encoded protein is CASSLLAGGKTGELFF. This chain uses TRBV2 with TRBJ2-2; 13 nucleotides line up with TRBD2. The CDR3 is made up of 16 amino acids. Germline V lookup: CDR1 SNHLY, CDR2 FYNNEI. The J segment lost 5 bases and the V segment lost 6 bases, leaving 6 bases of the junction unmatched.

The sample holds a few counts of this clone. The V gene is TRBV13, the J gene TRBJ2-7; 12 nucleotides agree with TRBD2. Germline CDR1 and CDR2: PRHDT and FYEKMQ (reference sequence). After removal of 3 bases from V and 6 bases from J, the junction contained 3 bases not matched to a gene. This CDR3 region has 14 residues. The CDR3, as DNA: TGTGCCAGCAGCTTTGGGACTAGCGGGCGCGAGCAGTACTTC. It translates to CASSFGTSGREQYF.

V and J are TRBV10-3 and TRBJ1-5; the D gene is possibly TRBD1 (5 bases). Per germline, CDR1 ENHRY and CDR2 SYGVKD. The CDR3 is 17 amino acids. V gave up 0 bases and J gave up 4 bases, with 16 bases separating them. CDR3 sequence: CAISESGGSVGNQPQHF. DNA of the CDR3: TGTGCCATCAGTGAGTCCGGGGGGTCCGTTGGGAATCAGCCCCAGCATTTT.

The rearrangement joins TRBV18 to TRBJ1-6; 8 bases align to TRBD1. The CDR3 is 14 amino acids. J gave up 10 bases and V 3 bases, and 5 bases lay outside the gene matches. The germline V gene has CDR1 KGHSH and CDR2 LQKENI. The CDR3 DNA reads TGTGCCAGCTCACCCCGGGACAGGATCTCACCCCTCCACTTT. It codes for CASSPRDRISPLHF.

J is TRBJ2-7 and V is TRBV24-1; 11 bases are shared with TRBD2. V shed 2 bases and J 7 bases; nucleotides not matched to a gene: 6. CDR1 KGHDR and CDR2 SFDVKD come from the germline V gene. This CDR3 region has 15 residues. In DNA form, the CDR3 reads TGTGCCACCAGTGATTCGACTAGCGGGACCCGAGAGCAGTACTTC. The encoded protein is CATSDSTSGTREQYF.

J is TRBJ2-7 and V is TRBV11-2, with 7 bases identical to TRBD2. The V gene's germline CDR1 is SGHAT and CDR2 FQNNGV. The CDR3 is 15 residues long. The V gene end was trimmed by 6 bases and the J gene end by 2 bases; junction bases not matched to a gene: 10. As DNA, the CDR3 is TGTGCCAGCAGACCGATCGGGGGGATAGCCTACGAGCAGTACTTC. It yields the protein CASRPIGGIAYEQYF.

CDR3 sequence (DNA): TGTGCCAGCAGCTTAGGGTCACTAGCGGGCCTCAATGAGCAGTTCTTC. Amino acid sequence: CASSLGSLAGLNEQFF. The chain has TRBV7-6 and TRBJ2-1, with TRBD2 matching 9 bases. After removal of 1 base from V and 6 bases from J, the junction contained 7 bases not matched to a gene. CDR3 size: 16 residues. CDR1 and CDR2 from the germline V gene are SGHVS and FNYEAQ.

V is TRBV7-3 and J is TRBJ2-1; 8 nucleotides line up with TRBD1. Germline assignment: CDR1 SGHTA and CDR2 FQGTGA. V was pared by 5 bases and J by 7 bases, with 16 bases of the junction left unmatched. The CDR3 covers 17 residues. The CDR3 DNA reads as TGTGCCAGCAGCCAAGGGTTAAGGCAGGGGGCCGGGAATGAGCAGTTCTTC. As protein: CASSQGLRQGAGNEQFF.